A selection of T cell receptor beta chains follows, all from one sample in a study of T cell changes during pregnancy in multiple sclerosis. The method was immunoSEQ multiplex PCR; TCRdb's version includes in-frame clones alone and lacks a portion of them. The sample consists of 40,000 to 45,000 clones, around nine tenths of them appearing once. Specimen: CD4+ T cells from peripheral blood mononuclear cells, collected after pregnancy. The source is a female donor with multiple sclerosis, enrolled in a pregnancy study. Each CDR3 is given with its conserved first and last residue. A D gene is named only where the DNA matches it firmly. Rows may omit the clone size; those that give it use once, few, many or a size class.

>TRBJ2-7|TRBV7-8|TRBD2|17|NA
TGTGCCAGCAGCTTAGTAGTGTCGGCGGGGGGACACTACGAGCAGTACTTC
CASSLVVSAGGHYEQYF
>TRBJ2-7|TRBV5-1|NA|14|NA
TGCGCCAGCAGCTTGGCTCCAGGGGGGAACGAGCAGTACTTC
CASSLAPGGNEQYF
>TRBJ1-2|TRBV28|NA|15|few
TGTGCCAGCAGTTTGGGAGGGACACACGGGGGTGGCTACACCTTC
CASSLGGTHGGGYTF
>TRBJ2-3|TRBV18|TRBD2|17|NA
TGTGCCAGCTCACCCCTAACGGCGGGGGGCCGCACAGATACGCAGTATTTT
CASSPLTAGGRTDTQYF
>TRBJ2-7|TRBV6-1|NA|14|NA
TGTGCCAGCAGTGAAGTAGCGGAAACTTACGAGCAGTACTTC
CASSEVAETYEQYF
>TRBJ2-5|TRBV7-3|NA|14|many
TGTGCCAGCAGCCCCACAGGGTTGCAAGAGACCCAGTACTTC
CASSPTGLQETQYF
>TRBJ2-3|TRBV5-1|NA|14|NA
TGCGCCACCACGAGGGGGGGGCAGACAGATACGCAGTATTTT
CATTRGGQTDTQYF
>TRBJ1-2|TRBV7-2|TRBD1|16|NA
TGTGCCAGCAGCTACCCGGGACAGGGGGCTTGGGCTGGCTACACCTTC
CASSYPGQGAWAGYTF
>TRBJ1-5|TRBV27|TRBD1|15|NA
TGTGCCAGCAGCCAGGGGGGAAATAGCAATCAGCCCCAGCATTTT
CASSQGGNSNQPQHF
>TRBJ2-3|TRBV28|NA|17|NA
TGTGCCAGCAGTTTATGGGCAGGCGGGGTAGGCCCAGATACGCAGTATTTT
CASSLWAGGVGPDTQYF
>TRBJ1-2|TRBV7-2|NA|15|NA
TGTGCCAGCAGCCCCTCAGGTTCCGGTGACTATGGCTACACCTTC
CASSPSGSGDYGYTF
>TRBJ1-1|TRBV5-1|TRBD1|15|NA
TGCGCCAGCAGCCTATCGACAGGGATGAACACTGAAGCTTTCTTT
CASSLSTGMNTEAFF
>TRBJ2-1|TRBV29-1|NA|12|NA
TGCAGCGTTCCGGTCGTCTCGGATGAGCAGTTCTTC
CSVPVVSDEQFF
>TRBJ1-3|TRBV19|NA|15|once
TGTGCCAGTAGTATATTCAGGGCCTCTGGAAACACCATATATTTT
CASSIFRASGNTIYF
>TRBJ2-5|TRBV18|NA|14|NA
TGTGCCAGCTCACCACCGGGAGAACAAGAGACCCAGTACTTC
CASSPPGEQETQYF
>TRBJ1-1|TRBV5-1|NA|14|NA
TGCGCCAGCAGCTTGGTCCCCACCGGGGTCGAAGCTTTCTTT
CASSLVPTGVEAFF
>TRBJ1-1|TRBV9|TRBD1|15|NA
TGTGCCAGCAGCAAATATGGACAGGACTCTCTCGAAGCTTTCTTT
CASSKYGQDSLEAFF
>TRBJ2-5|TRBV30|TRBD2|13|few
TGTGCCTGTCAGGTGGCGGGGGTAGAGACCCAGTACTTC
CACQVAGVETQYF
>TRBJ2-5|TRBV19|NA|14|NA
TGTGCCAGTAGGGACAGACAATCCCAAGAGACCCAGTACTTC
CASRDRQSQETQYF
>TRBJ2-5|TRBV7-2|NA|14|NA
TGTGCCAGCAGCTTTGCGGGGGCGGGGGAGACCCAGTACTTC
CASSFAGAGETQYF
>TRBJ2-7|TRBV4-3|NA|14|few
TGCGCCAGCAGCCAACAGACAGGATCTGACGAGCAGTACTTC
CASSQQTGSDEQYF
>TRBJ2-5|TRBV14|TRBD1|15|NA
TGTGCCAGCAGCCAACTACAGGGGGGACAAGAGACCCAGTACTTC
CASSQLQGGQETQYF
>TRBJ1-6|TRBV7-2|NA|16|NA
TGTGCCAGCAGCCCGACTTTAGGTGTATATAATTCACCCCTCCACTTT
CASSPTLGVYNSPLHF